The T cell receptor (beta chain) described here comes from a study of blood T cells in healthy people across ages. Remarks on this clonotype: What it recognizes is unknown.

There are 12 residues in the CDR3. V was trimmed by 8 bases and J by 4 bases, leaving 11 bases between them. Germline CDR1 and CDR2: MNHEY and SVGEGT. Peripheral blood was drawn, approximately 10 milliliters per donor. Broader study findings: Strong correlation was found linking TCR beta diversity to naive T cell percentage.

PCR was performed a second time for roughly 7 to 12 cycles using a sample-barcoded 5' primer and a J-beta primer mix. At least 2.5 million CDR3-containing paired-end reads were obtained per sample. Each CDR3 protein is one row after TCRdb ran MiXCR on the 5' RACE reads. The sample consists of around 940,000 distinct CDR3 sequences, roughly 51% of them appearing once. The chain uses TRBV6-2 or TRBV6-3 and TRBJ1-2; perhaps TRBD1 as D (6 bases). The source material was blood. This TCR was sampled from a woman aged 55-70 years in good health. In DNA form, the CDR3 reads TGTGCCAGCTCGGGACACCCCTATGGCTACACCTTC. As protein: CASSGHPYGYTF.